A single T cell receptor beta chain is shown here with its context. Its antigen remains unidentified. This specimen comes from a study of beta chain features in type 1 diabetes. At the level of the study: Cells sorted and examined across all samples totaled over 95 million.

Study results and limitations: The naive, central memory and Treg TCRB repertoires of patients appeared to be more similar to one another than those of healthy donors. Type 1 diabetes patients showed a moderate but significant shortening of TCRB CDR3s in all four CD4+ subsets.

TCRB transcripts that were expressed got sequenced, as all of the isolated RNA had been reverse transcribed. The data were produced by immunoSEQ multiplex PCR, yet TCRdb's version contains in-frame clones alone and is incomplete. The sample includes approximately 120,000 clones, about 18% of them seen just once. Germline CDR1 GTSNPN, CDR2 SVGIG (reference sequence). The CDR3 runs to 17 residues. Trimming took 2 bases from V and 2 from J; bases not matched to a gene: 14. Source material: central memory CD4+ T cells from blood. This clonotype was sampled from a man between 18 and 35 years old with type 1 diabetes. The J gene is TRBJ2-5, the V gene TRBV30; 7 nucleotides line up with TRBD2. This CDR3 reads CAWSPLLVAGRQETQYF. In nucleotides, the CDR3 is TGTGCCTGGAGTCCCTTGTTGGTAGCGGGTCGTCAAGAGACCCAGTACTTC. The full variable domain, its missing parts supplied by reference TRBV30 and TRBJ2-5, is SQTIHQWPATLVQPVGSPLSLECTVEGTSNPNLYWYRQAAGRGLQLLFYSVGIGQISSEVPQNLSASRPQDRQFILSSKKLLLSDSGFYLCAWSPLLVAGRQETQYFGPGTRLLVL.